This T cell receptor beta chain comes out of a study of blood T cell repertoires in COVID-19. This clone was counted only a few times. Original processing notes: Estimates of nucleated cell counts were drawn from the amplification of reference gene primers. Profiled with immunoSEQ multiplex PCR; TCRdb holds only in-frame clones, not every one. The V and J calls and the clone size are those of that table, but D and trimming were determined from the DNA. The sample lists about 140,000 clones; roughly three quarters were seen once. V gave up 4 bases and J gave up 2 bases; unmatched junction bases: 5. Per germline, CDR1 SEHNR and CDR2 FQNEAQ (reference sequence). The CDR3 consists of 15 residues.

The J gene is TRBJ1-5, the V gene TRBV7-9, with 7 positions matching TRBD1. The sample comprised peripheral blood. This TCR came from a man in his fifties or sixties with acute or convalescent COVID-19. The CDR3 coding sequence is TGTGCCAGCAGCTCGAATACAGGGGGCAATCAGCCCCAGCATTTT. It yields the protein CASSSNTGGNQPQHF.